The 8 T cell receptor beta chains listed next were all sequenced from one sample in a study of Graves' ophthalmopathy and Graves' hyperthyroidism. Amplifying from RNA transcripts, the study obtained TCR beta CDR3 regions. RT-PCR in the first round used HTBI primers; a second-round multiplex PCR followed. Using its own MiXCR run on the multiplex PCR reads, TCRdb lists one record per CDR3 protein. The sample lists hundreds of thousands of distinct CDR3 sequences; approximately 15% were seen once. Material for sequencing was blood. Receptors originate from a woman aged 30 to 39 with Graves' ophthalmopathy.

The gene calls are TRBV3-1 and TRBJ2-7; D call uncertain. The germline gives CDR1 LGHDT, CDR2 YNNKEL (reference sequence). CDR3 length: 13 residues. V was shortened by 5 bases and J by 4 bases, with 12 bases between the two germline ends. Here the CDR3 reads CASSLTDLYEQYF. CDR3 nucleotide sequence: TGTGCCAGCAGCTTAACAGACCTTTACGAGCAGTACTTC.

This clonotype was recorded at least ten times. The chain combines TRBV28 with TRBJ1-2; no clear D. V was cut by 5 bases and J by 1 base, with 11 bases left in between. The germline CDR1 and CDR2 sequences are MDHEN and SYDVKM. The CDR3 has 14 amino acids. This CDR3 is CASSPQSYNYGYTF. The CDR3 region has the DNA TGTGCCAGCAGTCCACAGTCGTATAACTATGGCTACACCTTC.

This clonotype has only a few counts. The rearrangement uses TRBV7-2 and TRBJ2-7; no definite D call. V lost 0 bases and J lost 0, with 12 bases in between. CDR1 SGHTA and CDR2 FQGNSA come from the germline V gene. The CDR3 loop spans 16 amino acids. The CDR3 sequence: CASSLAYQPNSYEQYF. CDR3 nucleotides: TGTGCCAGCAGCTTAGCGTACCAACCAAACTCCTACGAGCAGTACTTC. The whole variable domain, remainder taken from reference TRBV7-2 and TRBJ2-7, is GAGVSQSPSNKVTEKGKDVELRCDPISGHTALYWYRQSLGQGLEFLIYFQGNSAPDKSGLPSDRFSAERTGGSVSTLTIQRTQQEDSAVYLCASSLAYQPNSYEQYFGPGTRLTVT.

This clonotype was seen ten or more times. V gene TRBV12-5 combines with J gene TRBJ1-6; 7 bases fit TRBD1. With 4 bases clipped from V and 6 bases from J, the junction kept 6 bases outside the gene matches. The CDR3 contains 15 residues. Germline V gene lookup returns CDR1 LGHNT and CDR2 FRNRAP. This CDR3 is CASGSDRVTNSPLHF. CDR3 nucleotide sequence: TGTGCTAGTGGTTCCGACAGGGTGACTAATTCACCCCTCCACTTT.

This clonotype was recorded at least ten times. The chain joins TRBV4-1 to TRBJ2-5, with 7 nucleotides matching TRBD2. The germline gives CDR1 MGHRA, CDR2 YSYEKL. After removal of 8 bases from V and 5 bases from J, the junction contained 14 bases not matched to a gene. This CDR3 is 15 amino acids long. Written as DNA, the CDR3 is TGCGCCAGCCAACGATTCGGGGGAGGGCCGGAGACCCAGTACTTC. The encoded protein is CASQRFGGGPETQYF.

Comments on this clonotype: This likely comes from a read error, as the CDR3 has no conserved phenylalanine or tryptophan at its end. The DNA is omitted, as the CDR3 cannot be located on it reliably, and the CDR3 follows TCRdb's listing. The chain carries TRBV27 and TRBJ1-5. Both ends counted, the CDR3 spans 14 residues. Per the germline V gene, CDR1 is MNHEY and CDR2 is SMNVEV (reference sequence). CDR3 residues: CASSFRGGRQPQRV.

This clonotype appeared many times. This rearrangement joins TRBV20-1 to TRBJ1-6; D is possibly TRBD1 (6 bases). The CDR3 totals 14 residues. Per germline, CDR1 DFQATT and CDR2 SNEGSKA (reference sequence). V was clipped by 2 bases and J by 2 bases, with 7 bases between them. As DNA, the CDR3 is TGCAGTGCTAGAAAGGGGGCCTATAATTCACCCCTCCACTTT. Amino acids: CSARKGAYNSPLHF.

V usage is TRBV27 and J usage is TRBJ2-7; D is undetermined. Germline loops: CDR1 MNHEY, CDR2 SMNVEV (reference sequence). There are 13 residues in the CDR3. V shed 5 bases and J shed 2 bases, with 10 bases lying between them. The CDR3 loop is CASSDSPTYEQYF. CDR3 coding DNA: TGTGCCAGCAGTGATTCACCCACCTACGAGCAGTACTTC.